What follows is one TCR beta chain and its context. The antigen remains unidentified. Amplification of TCR beta CDR3 regions used RNA as the template. An initial round of RT-PCR targeting the TCR CDR3 relied on the HTBI primer set. TCRdb redid the calling of the multiplex PCR reads with MiXCR, one entry per CDR3 protein. The top ten hold more than 6% of the sample, which has nearly 600,000 distinct CDR3 sequences, 11% to 15% seen once. These data originate in a study of T cells in Graves' hyperthyroidism and ophthalmopathy. Study-level points and caveats: Most thyroid clonotypes expanded above 0.001 appeared in blood too.

This CDR3 contains 17 residues. V trimming: 2 bases; J trimming: 2 bases; junction bases outside the gene matches: 6. The germline V gene encodes CDR1 DFQATT and CDR2 SNEGSKA (reference sequence). Uncontrolled infection, other autoimmune disease, pregnancy or lactation disqualified patients from enrolment. The diagnostic basis comprised clinical symptoms, serum thyroxine and TRAb, thyroid ultrasound and orbital computed tomography. The chain carries TRBV20-1 and TRBJ2-3, with 14 bases matching TRBD2. This receptor was identified in a woman aged 18-35 years with Graves' ophthalmopathy. Sequencing was performed on blood. The CDR3 reads CSARSGTSGSSTDTQYF. The CDR3 DNA reads as TGCAGTGCTAGATCCGGGACTAGCGGGAGTTCCACAGATACGCAGTATTTT.